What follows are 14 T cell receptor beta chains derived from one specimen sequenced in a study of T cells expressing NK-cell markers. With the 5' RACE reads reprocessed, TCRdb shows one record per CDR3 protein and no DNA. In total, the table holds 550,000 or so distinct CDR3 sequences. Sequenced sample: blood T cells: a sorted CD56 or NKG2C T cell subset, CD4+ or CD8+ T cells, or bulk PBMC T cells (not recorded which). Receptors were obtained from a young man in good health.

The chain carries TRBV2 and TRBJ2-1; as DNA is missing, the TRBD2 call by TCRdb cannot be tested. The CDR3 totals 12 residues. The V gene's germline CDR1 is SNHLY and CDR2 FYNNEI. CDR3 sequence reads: CASLREFYEQFF.

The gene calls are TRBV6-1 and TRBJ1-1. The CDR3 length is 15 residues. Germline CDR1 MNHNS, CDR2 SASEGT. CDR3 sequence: CASRIEDNMNTEAFF.

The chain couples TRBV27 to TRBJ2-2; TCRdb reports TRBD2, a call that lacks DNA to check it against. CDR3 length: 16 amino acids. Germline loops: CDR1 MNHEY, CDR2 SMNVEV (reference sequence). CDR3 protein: CASSFAAGGAAGELFF.

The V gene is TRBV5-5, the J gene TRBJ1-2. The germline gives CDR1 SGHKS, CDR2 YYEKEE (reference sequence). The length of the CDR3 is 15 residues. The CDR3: CASSTERLRGYGYTF.

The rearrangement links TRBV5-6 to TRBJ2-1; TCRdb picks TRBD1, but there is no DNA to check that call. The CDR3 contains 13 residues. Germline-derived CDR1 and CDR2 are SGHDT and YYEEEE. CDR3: CASSLSTPLGQFF.

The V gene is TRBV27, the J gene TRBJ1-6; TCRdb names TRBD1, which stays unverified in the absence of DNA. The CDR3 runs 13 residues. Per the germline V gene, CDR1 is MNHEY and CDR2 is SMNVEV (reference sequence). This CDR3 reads CASSTTGNSPLHF.

CDR3 sequence: CASSPMTLGGEQFF. The chain carries TRBV7-6 and TRBJ2-1; TCRdb lists TRBD1, though no DNA is available to test this call. Germline CDR1 and CDR2: SGHVS and FNYEAQ. This CDR3 comprises 14 residues.

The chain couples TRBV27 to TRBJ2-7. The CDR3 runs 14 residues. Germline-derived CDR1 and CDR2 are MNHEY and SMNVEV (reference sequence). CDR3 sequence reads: CASSSKPFDYEQYF.

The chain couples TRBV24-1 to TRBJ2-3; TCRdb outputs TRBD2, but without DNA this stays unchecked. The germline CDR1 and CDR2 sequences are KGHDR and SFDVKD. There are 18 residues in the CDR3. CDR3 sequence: CATSDWRVAGFGTDTQYF.

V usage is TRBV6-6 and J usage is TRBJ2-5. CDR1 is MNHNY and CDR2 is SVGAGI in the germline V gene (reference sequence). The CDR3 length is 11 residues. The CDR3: CASTYKETQYF.

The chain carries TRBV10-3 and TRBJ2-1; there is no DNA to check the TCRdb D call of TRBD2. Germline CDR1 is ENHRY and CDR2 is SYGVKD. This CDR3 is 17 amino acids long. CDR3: CAISESEGLGGYNEQFF.

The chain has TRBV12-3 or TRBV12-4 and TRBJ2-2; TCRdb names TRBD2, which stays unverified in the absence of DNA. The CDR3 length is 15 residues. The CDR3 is CASSLGGRATGELFF.

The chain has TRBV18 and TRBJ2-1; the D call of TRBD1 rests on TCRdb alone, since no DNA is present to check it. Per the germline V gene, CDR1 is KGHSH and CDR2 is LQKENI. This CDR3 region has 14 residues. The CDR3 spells CASSPRRVDNEQFF. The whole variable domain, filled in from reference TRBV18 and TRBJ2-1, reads NAGVMQNPRHLVRRRGQEARLRCSPMKGHSHVYWYRQLPEEGLKFMVYLQKENIIDESGMPKERFSAEFPKEGPSILRIQQVVRGDSAAYFCASSPRRVDNEQFFGPGTRLTVL.

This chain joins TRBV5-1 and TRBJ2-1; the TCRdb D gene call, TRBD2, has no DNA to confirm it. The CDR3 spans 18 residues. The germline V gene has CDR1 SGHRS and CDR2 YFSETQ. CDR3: CASSLAAGPVSSYNEQFF.